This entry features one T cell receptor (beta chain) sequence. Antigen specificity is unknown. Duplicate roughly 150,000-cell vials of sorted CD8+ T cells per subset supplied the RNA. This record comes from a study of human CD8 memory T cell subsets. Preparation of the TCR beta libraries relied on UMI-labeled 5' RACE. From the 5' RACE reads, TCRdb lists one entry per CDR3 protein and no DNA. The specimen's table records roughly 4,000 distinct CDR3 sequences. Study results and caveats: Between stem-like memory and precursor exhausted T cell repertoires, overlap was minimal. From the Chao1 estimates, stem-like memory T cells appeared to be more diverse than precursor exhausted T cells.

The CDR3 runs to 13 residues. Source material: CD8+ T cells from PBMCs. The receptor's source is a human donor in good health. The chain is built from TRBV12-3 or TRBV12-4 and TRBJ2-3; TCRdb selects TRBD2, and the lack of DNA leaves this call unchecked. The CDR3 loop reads CAASRGSTDTQYF.